Following are 2 T cell receptor beta chains from one sample sequenced in a study of monozygotic twins with inflammatory bowel disease. TCRdb derives one entry per CDR3 protein from the 5' RACE reads, leaving out DNA. The sample table sets out approximately 330,000 distinct CDR3 sequences. Sequencing used blood. The source of these receptors is a human donor with ulcerative colitis or Crohn's disease, or a healthy co-twin of an affected twin (not recorded which).

The V and J genes are TRBV12-3 or TRBV12-4 and TRBJ2-7; the TRBD2 assignment by TCRdb is unverifiable without DNA. The CDR3 has 15 residues. This CDR3 is CASRLGASGLYEQYF.

This rearrangement joins TRBV11-1 to TRBJ2-1; TCRdb reports TRBD2, a call that lacks DNA to check it against. The CDR3 contains 19 residues. Germline CDR1 SGHAT, CDR2 FQDESV (reference sequence). CDR3 protein: CASSVLSRASGRLYNEQFF.